Listed below are T cell receptor beta chains from one sample, sequenced in a study of T cell responses to AZD1222 COVID-19 vaccine. Profiling relied on immunoSEQ multiplex PCR, and the TCRdb table lists in-frame clones only, not all of them. The table has more than 140,000 clones, around 92% seen once. This sample comprised peripheral blood, obtained on day 0 of AZD1222 vaccination. These receptor sequences come from an adult in good health. CDR3s include the opening cysteine and the closing phenylalanine or tryptophan. Fields, in order: clone size, V gene, D gene, J gene, CDR3 DNA, CDR3 protein. The D gene is left open where the match is weak. Clone size is given for some rows only: seen once, a few or many times, or a class if the clone is expanded.

clone_size: NA
v_call: TRBV6-2/TRBV6-3
d_call: NA
j_call: TRBJ1-5
cdr3_nt: TGTGCCAGCAGTCGGAGGGTTGGTCAGCCCCAGCATTTT
cdr3_aa: CASSRRVGQPQHF

clone_size: NA
v_call: TRBV21-1
d_call: NA
j_call: TRBJ1-1
cdr3_nt: TGTGCCAGCAGCAAAAAAGGCGATCGAGACAGGGCCAAGGGGTCTGAAGCTTTCTTT
cdr3_aa: CASSKKGDRDRAKGSEAFF

clone_size: NA
v_call: TRBV18
d_call: NA
j_call: TRBJ1-1
cdr3_nt: TGTGCCAGCTCACCACTATACCAGCGGCGGGACACTGAAGCTTTCTTT
cdr3_aa: CASSPLYQRRDTEAFF

clone_size: NA
v_call: TRBV7-8
d_call: NA
j_call: TRBJ2-1
cdr3_nt: TGTGCCAGCAGCTTACCAGGGGTGAAATACAATGAGCAGTTCTTC
cdr3_aa: CASSLPGVKYNEQFF

clone_size: NA
v_call: TRBV19
d_call: NA
j_call: TRBJ1-2
cdr3_nt: TGTGCCAGTAGACCACAGGGATATGGCTACACCTTC
cdr3_aa: CASRPQGYGYTF

clone_size: NA
v_call: TRBV7-6
d_call: NA
j_call: TRBJ1-4
cdr3_nt: TGTGCCAGCAGCTTAGAACAGGCAACTAATGAAAAACTGTTTTTT
cdr3_aa: CASSLEQATNEKLFF

clone_size: NA
v_call: TRBV6-5
d_call: NA
j_call: TRBJ1-6
cdr3_nt: TGTGCCAGCAGTTACCTGTCTTATAATTCACCCCTCCACTTT
cdr3_aa: CASSYLSYNSPLHF

clone_size: NA
v_call: TRBV28
d_call: TRBD2
j_call: TRBJ2-1
cdr3_nt: TGTGCCAGCAGCCCAGGTGGCCTAGCGGGGAACAATGAGCAGTTCTTC
cdr3_aa: CASSPGGLAGNNEQFF

clone_size: NA
v_call: TRBV7-2
d_call: TRBD2
j_call: TRBJ2-1
cdr3_nt: TGTGCCAGCAGCCCCTCTAGCGGGCCTCTGGTCGAGCAGTTCTTC
cdr3_aa: CASSPSSGPLVEQFF

clone_size: few
v_call: TRBV5-5
d_call: NA
j_call: TRBJ1-4
cdr3_nt: TGTGCCAGCAGCTTGGTTCCGGGTGAAAAACTGTTTTTT
cdr3_aa: CASSLVPGEKLFF

clone_size: NA
v_call: TRBV10-3
d_call: NA
j_call: TRBJ2-5
cdr3_nt: TGTGCCATCAGTGAGGGGGGGGGCGGCCAAGAGACCCAGTACTTC
cdr3_aa: CAISEGGGGQETQYF

clone_size: NA
v_call: TRBV7-9
d_call: TRBD2
j_call: TRBJ2-7
cdr3_nt: TGTGCCATAGGGAGGGGCGCATCTAGGTACGAGCAGTACTTC
cdr3_aa: CAIGRGASRYEQYF

clone_size: NA
v_call: TRBV7-2
d_call: TRBD1
j_call: TRBJ2-1
cdr3_nt: TGTGCCAGCAAGACCAGGGGGCATGAGCAGTTCTTC
cdr3_aa: CASKTRGHEQFF

clone_size: NA
v_call: TRBV5-4
d_call: TRBD1
j_call: TRBJ2-5
cdr3_nt: TGTGCCAGCAGCCTCAGGACAGGGAGAGAGACCCAGTACTTC
cdr3_aa: CASSLRTGRETQYF

clone_size: NA
v_call: TRBV19
d_call: NA
j_call: TRBJ1-4
cdr3_nt: TGTGCCAGTAGTTACCTAAGCGGGGCGAAGAATGAAAAACTGTTTTTT
cdr3_aa: CASSYLSGAKNEKLFF

clone_size: NA
v_call: TRBV9
d_call: NA
j_call: TRBJ2-1
cdr3_nt: TGTGCCAGCAGCGTAGGATACTCCCCGGGACTCAGCTCCTACAATGAGCAGTTCTTC
cdr3_aa: CASSVGYSPGLSSYNEQFF

clone_size: few
v_call: TRBV28
d_call: NA
j_call: TRBJ1-6
cdr3_nt: TGTGCCAGCGGGTTGGGGGGCCAATTCACCCCCCGCACCCTCCACTTT
cdr3_aa: CASGLGGQFTPRTLHF

clone_size: NA
v_call: TRBV28
d_call: TRBD1
j_call: TRBJ2-5
cdr3_nt: TGTGCCAGCAGCTCATCCTCGGACAGGGTAGACGAGACCCAGTACTTC
cdr3_aa: CASSSSSDRVDETQYF

clone_size: NA
v_call: TRBV28
d_call: NA
j_call: TRBJ2-5
cdr3_nt: TGTGCCAGCAGGGAGTCCGCCTTAGGAGAGACCCAGTACTTC
cdr3_aa: CASRESALGETQYF

clone_size: NA
v_call: TRBV3-1/TRBV3-2
d_call: TRBD2
j_call: TRBJ2-2
cdr3_nt: TGTGCCAGCTCCCGACTAGCGGGGTCCGGGGAGCTGTTTTTT
cdr3_aa: CASSRLAGSGELFF

clone_size: NA
v_call: TRBV4-1
d_call: NA
j_call: TRBJ2-3
cdr3_nt: TGCGCCAGCCGAAAGGTACTCCCCCCTGATAGTGCTACGCAGTATTTT
cdr3_aa: CASRKVLPPDSATQYF

clone_size: NA
v_call: TRBV7-2
d_call: NA
j_call: TRBJ1-6
cdr3_nt: TGTGCCAGCAGCCCCTATCATGGGGTAGAGTCACCCCTCCACTTT
cdr3_aa: CASSPYHGVESPLHF

clone_size: NA
v_call: TRBV11-2
d_call: NA
j_call: TRBJ2-5
cdr3_nt: TGTGCCAGCAGCTTAGTTGGGGGTCTAGAGACCCAGTACTTC
cdr3_aa: CASSLVGGLETQYF

clone_size: once
v_call: TRBV4-1
d_call: NA
j_call: TRBJ1-4
cdr3_nt: TGCGCCAGCAGAGGCTTCGGAGGAAGAGGACTGTTTTTT
cdr3_aa: CASRGFGGRGLFF

clone_size: NA
v_call: TRBV7-2
d_call: TRBD1
j_call: TRBJ1-5
cdr3_nt: TGTGCCAGCAGCCCAGGACGACAGGGGAATCAGCCCCAGCATTTT
cdr3_aa: CASSPGRQGNQPQHF

clone_size: NA
v_call: TRBV12-5
d_call: NA
j_call: TRBJ1-1
cdr3_nt: TGTGCTAGTGGTATCGACAGGAACACTGAAGCTTTCTTT
cdr3_aa: CASGIDRNTEAFF

clone_size: NA
v_call: TRBV18
d_call: NA
j_call: TRBJ1-5
cdr3_nt: TGTGCCAGCTCACCAGGGGTAGGGGGTCAGCCCCAGCATTTT
cdr3_aa: CASSPGVGGQPQHF

clone_size: NA
v_call: TRBV30
d_call: TRBD1
j_call: TRBJ2-3
cdr3_nt: TGTGCCTGGACAGGGGGCGATGACACGCAGTATTTT
cdr3_aa: CAWTGGDDTQYF

clone_size: NA
v_call: TRBV24-1
d_call: TRBD1
j_call: TRBJ2-1
cdr3_nt: TGTGCCACCAGCCCCGCCGGGACAGGGGCCTACAATGAGCAGTTCTTC
cdr3_aa: CATSPAGTGAYNEQFF

clone_size: NA
v_call: TRBV11-2
d_call: NA
j_call: TRBJ1-2
cdr3_nt: TGTGCCAGCAGCAAGGCACAGGGAAACGGCTACACCTTC
cdr3_aa: CASSKAQGNGYTF

clone_size: NA
v_call: TRBV27
d_call: TRBD2
j_call: TRBJ2-7
cdr3_nt: TGTGCCAGCAGTTTATACGGGGGGGCATACGAGCAGTACTTC
cdr3_aa: CASSLYGGAYEQYF

clone_size: NA
v_call: TRBV6-6
d_call: NA
j_call: TRBJ1-2
cdr3_nt: TGTGCCAGCAGCCGAGACAGTGTTCTGGGCTATGGCTACACCTTC
cdr3_aa: CASSRDSVLGYGYTF

clone_size: NA
v_call: TRBV7-9
d_call: TRBD1
j_call: TRBJ1-4
cdr3_nt: TGTGCCAGCAGCTCCTCAGGGGGTAGTGAAAAACTGTTTTTT
cdr3_aa: CASSSSGGSEKLFF

clone_size: NA
v_call: TRBV5-1
d_call: NA
j_call: TRBJ1-2
cdr3_nt: TGCGCCAGCAGCTTGGGGGACTCCGCCTATGGCTACACCTTC
cdr3_aa: CASSLGDSAYGYTF

clone_size: NA
v_call: TRBV6-2/TRBV6-3
d_call: TRBD2
j_call: TRBJ2-7
cdr3_nt: TGTGCCAGCAGTTACTCGCTAGCGGACTCCTACGAGCAGTACTTC
cdr3_aa: CASSYSLADSYEQYF

clone_size: NA
v_call: TRBV7-2
d_call: NA
j_call: TRBJ2-7
cdr3_nt: TGTGCCAGCAGCTTAGCGGGACTCCAAAGGACCTACGAGCAGTACTTC
cdr3_aa: CASSLAGLQRTYEQYF